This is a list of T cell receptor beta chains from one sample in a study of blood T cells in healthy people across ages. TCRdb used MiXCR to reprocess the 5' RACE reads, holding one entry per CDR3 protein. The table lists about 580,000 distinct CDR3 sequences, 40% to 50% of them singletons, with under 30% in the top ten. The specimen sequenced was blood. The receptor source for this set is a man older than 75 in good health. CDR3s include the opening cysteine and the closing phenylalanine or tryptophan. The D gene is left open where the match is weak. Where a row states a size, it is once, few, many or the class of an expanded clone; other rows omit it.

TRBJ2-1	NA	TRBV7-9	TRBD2	CASAASGAYNEQFF	TGTGCCAGCGCCGCTAGCGGGGCGTACAATGAGCAGTTCTTC
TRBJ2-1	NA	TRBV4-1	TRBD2	CASSQGGSLPLEQFF	TGCGCCAGCAGCCAGGGGGGGTCCCTTCCGCTTGAGCAGTTCTTC
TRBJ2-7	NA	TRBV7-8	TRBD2	CASSFSASGVYEQYF	TGTGCCAGCAGCTTCTCGGCTAGCGGAGTCTACGAGCAGTACTTC
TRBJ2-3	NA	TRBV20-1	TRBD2	CSARGASGGARDTQYF	TGCAGTGCTAGAGGTGCTAGCGGGGGGGCTCGGGATACGCAGTATTTT
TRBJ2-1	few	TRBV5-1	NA	CASSDPGTSYNEQFF	TGCGCCAGCAGCGATCCCGGGACGTCCTACAATGAGCAGTTCTTC
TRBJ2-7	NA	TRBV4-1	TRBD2	CASSRFAGTSGTYEQYF	TGCGCCAGCAGCCGGTTCGCCGGGACTAGCGGGACCTACGAGCAGTACTTC
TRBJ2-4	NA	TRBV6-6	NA	CASRDSSSVIHYF	TGTGCCAGCAGGGACTCCTCATCGGTCATTCACTACTTC
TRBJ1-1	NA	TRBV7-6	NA	CASSLIYGATNTEAFF	TGTGCCAGCAGCTTAATTTACGGGGCCACGAACACTGAAGCTTTCTTT
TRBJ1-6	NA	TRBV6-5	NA	CASAGGSYNSPLHF	TGTGCCAGCGCGGGGGGTTCCTATAATTCACCCCTCCACTTT
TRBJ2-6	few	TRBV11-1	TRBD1	CASSRTGSGANVLTF	TGTGCCAGCAGCCGGACAGGCTCTGGGGCCAACGTCCTGACTTTC
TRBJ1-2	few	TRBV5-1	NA	CASSLWDGNYGYTF	TGCGCCAGCAGCTTGTGGGACGGGAACTATGGCTACACCTTC
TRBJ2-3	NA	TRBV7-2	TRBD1	CASSSRTGSTDTQYF	TGTGCCAGCAGCTCGCGGACAGGGAGCACAGATACGCAGTATTTT
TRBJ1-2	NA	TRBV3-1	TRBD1	CASSQDWGQGLGGYTF	TGTGCCAGCAGCCAAGATTGGGGACAGGGGCTTGGTGGCTACACCTTC
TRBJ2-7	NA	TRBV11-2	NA	CASSPGTISSEQYF	TGTGCCAGCAGCCCGGGGACCATATCCTCCGAGCAGTACTTC
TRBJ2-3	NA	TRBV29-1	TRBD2	CSVGLQATSGGDTQYF	TGCAGCGTTGGATTACAGGCAACTAGCGGGGGAGATACGCAGTATTTT
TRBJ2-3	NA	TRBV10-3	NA	CAISESWADTQYF	TGTGCCATCAGTGAGTCGTGGGCAGATACGCAGTATTTT
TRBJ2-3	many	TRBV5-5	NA	CASSLGQRTDTQYF	TGTGCCAGCAGCTTGGGTCAGCGCACAGATACGCAGTATTTT
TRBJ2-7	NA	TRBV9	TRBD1	CASSMTGAPYEQYF	TGTGCCAGCAGCATGACAGGGGCTCCCTACGAGCAGTACTTC
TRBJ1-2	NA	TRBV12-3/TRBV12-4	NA	CASTDGPYAPGYTF	TGTGCCAGCACCGACGGGCCATACGCTCCTGGCTACACCTTC
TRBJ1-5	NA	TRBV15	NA	CATSRDQEGGQPQHF	TGTGCCACCAGCAGAGATCAGGAGGGTGGGCAGCCCCAGCATTTT
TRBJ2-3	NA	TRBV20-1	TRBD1	CSARPQGRDTQYF	TGCAGTGCTAGGCCACAGGGGCGAGATACGCAGTATTTT
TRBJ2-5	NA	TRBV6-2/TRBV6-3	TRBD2	CASSYSGVNNEQYF	TGTGCCAGCAGTTACAGCGGGGTCAACAATGAGCAGTACTTC
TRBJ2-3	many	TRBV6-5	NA	CASSYSMSDTQYF	TGTGCCAGCAGTTACTCGATGTCAGATACGCAGTATTTT
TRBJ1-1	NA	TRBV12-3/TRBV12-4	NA	CASSYRGRPEAFF	TGTGCCAGCAGCTACCGGGGAAGGCCTGAAGCTTTCTTT
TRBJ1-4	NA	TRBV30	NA	CAWSVKRANEKLFF	TGTGCCTGGAGTGTAAAACGGGCGAATGAAAAACTGTTTTTT
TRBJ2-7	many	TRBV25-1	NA	CASTAGRSYEQYF	TGTGCCAGCACGGCGGGGCGCTCCTACGAGCAGTACTTC
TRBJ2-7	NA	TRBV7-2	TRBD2	CASSLASGRAYEQYF	TGTGCCAGCAGCTTAGCTAGCGGGAGGGCCTACGAGCAGTACTTC
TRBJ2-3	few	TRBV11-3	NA	CASSLLGTTDTQYF	TGTGCCAGCAGCTTACTTGGGACTACAGATACGCAGTATTTT
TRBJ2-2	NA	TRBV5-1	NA	CASNLGQNTGELFF	TGCGCCAGCAACCTTGGACAAAACACCGGGGAGCTGTTTTTT
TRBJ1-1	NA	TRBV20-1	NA	CSARQGGPGTEAFF	TGCAGTGCTAGACAGGGCGGGCCTGGGACTGAAGCTTTCTTT
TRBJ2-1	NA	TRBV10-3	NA	CATGTTDRMVREQFF	TGTGCCACTGGGACGACTGATAGGATGGTACGTGAGCAGTTCTTC
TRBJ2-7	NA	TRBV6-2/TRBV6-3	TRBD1	CASSRDRVREQYF	TGTGCCAGCAGTCGGGACAGGGTACGCGAGCAGTACTTC
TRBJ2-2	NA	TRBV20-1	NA	CSARPREWVGELFF	TGCAGTGCTAGGCCCCGGGAGTGGGTCGGGGAGCTGTTTTTT
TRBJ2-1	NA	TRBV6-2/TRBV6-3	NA	CASSYDRLHNEQFF	TGTGCCAGCAGTTACGACCGGCTACACAATGAGCAGTTCTTC
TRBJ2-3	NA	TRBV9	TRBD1	CASSVAGGDYSDTQYF	TGTGCCAGCAGCGTAGCAGGGGGCGACTATTCAGATACGCAGTATTTT
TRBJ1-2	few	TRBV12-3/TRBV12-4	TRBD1	CASRTGDYGYTF	TGTGCCAGCAGGACAGGGGACTATGGCTACACCTTC
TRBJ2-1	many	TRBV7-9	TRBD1	CASSWDRVNEQFF	TGTGCCAGCAGCTGGGACAGGGTTAATGAGCAGTTCTTC
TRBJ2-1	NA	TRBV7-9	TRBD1	CASSLWQGAGSYNEQFF	TGTGCCAGCAGCTTATGGCAGGGGGCAGGCTCCTACAATGAGCAGTTCTTC
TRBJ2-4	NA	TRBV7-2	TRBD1	CASSRAGTGVNEQYF	TGTGCCAGCAGCCGCGCCGGGACAGGGGTCAATGAGCAGTACTTC
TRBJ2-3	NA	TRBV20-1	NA	CSARESGSWADTQYF	TGCAGTGCTAGAGAAAGCGGCAGTTGGGCAGATACGCAGTATTTT